This T cell receptor beta chain was obtained from a study of T cell repertoires in cytomegalovirus infection. Germline CDR1 KGHDR, CDR2 SFDVKD. Trimming stripped 5 bases from V and 4 bases from J, with 11 bases between. The CDR3 is 13 residues long. This clonotype was recorded many times. Its antigen is unidentified. TCRdb re-analysed the reads in MiXCR, keeping a single row per CDR3 protein. Found here are approximately 110,000 distinct CDR3 sequences, around a tenth of them singletons; the top ten hold around a third. Study-level findings and limits: Cumulative public TCR beta family frequency identified CMV carriers with the relevant HLA.

The source is a human donor in good health (CMV status not recorded). Some clones in this sample may be carry-over from other donors' samples. The sample taken for sequencing was PBMCs, sequenced either directly or after in vitro stimulation (not recorded which). The gene calls are TRBV24-1 and TRBJ2-7; no definite D call. The CDR3 protein is CATSGTTSYEQYF. The CDR3 DNA sequence: TGTGCCACCAGTGGGACCACTTCATACGAGCAGTACTTC.